This TCR beta chain originates from a study of T cell responses to AZD1222 COVID-19 vaccine (dated by TCRdb to the early 2020s). With regard to the full study: AZD1222 recipients given second doses at about 4 weeks or at about 12 weeks were pooled, since spike-specific TCR depth and breadth were not found to differ between the two schedules. A total of under 250 trial participants underwent TCR sequencing, of whom 200 to 220 had received two doses of AZD1222 and around 25 had received two doses of the MenACWY control vaccine. Trial participants were enrolled into age subgroups of 18-55, 56-69 and 70-plus years, which contained about 150, 28 and 57 TCR-sequenced participants, respectively.

Turning to this clone: It lacks a known antigen. Base qualities are not provided; no much larger clone lies one nucleotide away.

The CDR3 regions of human TCRbeta chains were analyzed by immunosequencing. Turning to the authors' computational methods: Repertoire TCRs were checked for matches against a reference library of SARS-CoV-2-specific TCRs that had been generated using the MIRA antigen-specificity platform. Breadth meant the fraction of unique TCRs that were SARS-CoV-2-associated, whereas depth meant the fraction of total T cells that were SARS-CoV-2-associated. Using the MIRA data, each spike-specific TCR was assigned both to the spike region to which the TCR was reactive and to a CD4 or CD8 class. Log10-transformed breadth and depth values were compared by one-way ANOVA with Sidak's multiple comparisons tests. In its TCRdb copy, this immuneACCESS table keeps in-frame sequences only and misses some clones. Where compared with another copy, unresolved V genes explain less than half of these, and the others have no known cause. D and trimming were read from the DNA, whereas the V and J calls and clone size are those reported in that table. The sample table records approximately 150,000 clones; just under 95% of these occur just once. The ten biggest clones cover about 1.6% of the sample.

The time point tag for this specimen amounts to: baseline before first vaccination. Samples from vaccinated people were obtained from the UK trials COV001 and COV002, which included a single-blind randomized controlled phase 2/3 trial of AZD1222 (ChAdOx1 nCoV-19) in healthy adults. Trial participant PBMC samples were collected at day 0 and day 28 after the second dose for TCRbeta chain sequencing. Paper-wide results and their limitations: Conclusions about previously exposed vaccinees are limited, since just six or seven AZD1222 recipients were seropositive for SARS-CoV-2 at baseline. After two AZD1222 doses, both the breadth and the depth of spike-specific TCRs were significantly higher than at day 0 and than in MenACWY recipients. The vaccine-associated CD4 TCRs covered the entire spike protein, and the dominant responses fell in regions 160-218 and 743-854. Reportedly, close to half of the unique spike-specific TCRs recognized epitopes lying outside the regions that are mutated in the B.1.351 and B.1.1.7 variants. Because no day 14 peak-response samples were available, repertoires were characterized only after the peak T cell response. In the small 56-69-year group, the increase in depth fell short of significance, most likely because of low power. Participants were mostly white British and included more females than males, and it was suggested by the authors that clonal diversity may have been underestimated.

The CDR3, cysteine through phenylalanine, is 15 amino acids long. Left in the record is the CDR3 DNA by itself, 45 bases read in frame from the first base. From a lookup of the germline V gene (reference sequence), CDR1 and CDR2 are SGHNT and YYREEE. At the junction V is shortened by 4 bases and J by 4 bases; bases outside the gene matches: 9. The receptor comes from an adult in good health. Sequencing was performed on peripheral blood, taken on day 0 of AZD1222 vaccination. The sequence is built from TRBV5-4 and TRBJ1-2, and 8 bases in between align with TRBD1. The CDR3 protein sequence reads: CASSPGTGGGYGYTF. The sequenced DNA is TGTGCCAGCAGCCCCGGGACAGGAGGGGGCTATGGCTACACCTTC. Extended through the reference TRBV5-4 and TRBJ1-2 proteins, this CDR3 yields the full variable domain: ETGVTQSPTHLIKTRGQQVTLRCSSQSGHNTVSWYQQALGQGPQFIFQYYREEENGRGNFPPRFSGLQFPNYSSELNVNALELDDSALYLCASSPGTGGGYGYTFGSGTRLTVV.